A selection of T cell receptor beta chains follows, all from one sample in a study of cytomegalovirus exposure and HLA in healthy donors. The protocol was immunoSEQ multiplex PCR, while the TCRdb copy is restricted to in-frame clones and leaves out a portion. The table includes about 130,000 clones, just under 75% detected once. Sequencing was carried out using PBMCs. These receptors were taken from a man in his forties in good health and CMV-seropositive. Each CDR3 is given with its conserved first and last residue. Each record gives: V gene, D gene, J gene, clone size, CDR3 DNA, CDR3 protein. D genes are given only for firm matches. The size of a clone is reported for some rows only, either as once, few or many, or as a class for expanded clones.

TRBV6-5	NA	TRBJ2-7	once	TGTGCCAGCACCAAAGCGGCGGGGTCCTACGAGCAGTACTTC	CASTKAAGSYEQYF
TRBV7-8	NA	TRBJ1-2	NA	TGTGCCAGCAGCTTAGGGCAGGGCAACTATGGCTACACCTTC	CASSLGQGNYGYTF
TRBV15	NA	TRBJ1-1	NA	TGTGCCACCAGCAGAGTGCCTAGTCGCACTGAAGCTTTCTTT	CATSRVPSRTEAFF
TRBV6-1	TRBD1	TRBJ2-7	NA	TGTGCCAGCAGCATGGGACAGACTCGGACCGAGCAGTACTTC	CASSMGQTRTEQYF
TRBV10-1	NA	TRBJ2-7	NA	TGCGCCAGCAGACTCAACAGGGGGGGCACCTACGAGCAGTACTTC	CASRLNRGGTYEQYF
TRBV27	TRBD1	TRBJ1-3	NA	TGTGCCAGCAGTCCGGACAGGTGGAACACCATATATTTT	CASSPDRWNTIYF
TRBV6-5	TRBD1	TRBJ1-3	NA	TGTGCCAGCAGTCGTGACAGGGGCCGATTACCCATATATTTT	CASSRDRGRLPIYF
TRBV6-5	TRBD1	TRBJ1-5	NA	TGTGCCAGCAGTTCTCTACGGACAGGGAACAATCAGCCCCAGCATTTT	CASSSLRTGNNQPQHF
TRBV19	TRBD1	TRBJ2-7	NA	TGTGCCAGTAGAAGGGACAGGGATCCCTACGAGCAGTACTTC	CASRRDRDPYEQYF
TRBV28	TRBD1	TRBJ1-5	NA	TGTGCCAGCAGACACGGGACAGGAGGTGTCAATCAGCCCCAGCATTTT	CASRHGTGGVNQPQHF
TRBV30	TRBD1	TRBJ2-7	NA	TGTGCCTGGAGCGCGGGACAGGGGTACGAGCAGTACTTC	CAWSAGQGYEQYF
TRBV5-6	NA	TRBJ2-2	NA	TGTGCCAGCAAAAGGACAGCGAACACCGGGGAGCTGTTTTTT	CASKRTANTGELFF
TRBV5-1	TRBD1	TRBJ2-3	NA	TGCGCCAGCAACCCGACAGGGGCGATAGATACGCAGTATTTT	CASNPTGAIDTQYF
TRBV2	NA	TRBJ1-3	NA	TGTGCCAGCAGTGAATTTGCAGGCACCTCTGGAAACACCATATATTTT	CASSEFAGTSGNTIYF
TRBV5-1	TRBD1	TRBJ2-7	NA	TGCGCCAGCAGCTTGGAGGGGACAGGGGGTGACGAGCAGTACTTC	CASSLEGTGGDEQYF
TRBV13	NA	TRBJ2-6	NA	TGTGCCAGCAGCCGTGCGGCAGGGGCCAACGTCCTGACTTTC	CASSRAAGANVLTF
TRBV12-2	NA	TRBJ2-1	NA	TGTGCAAGTCGCTTAGCGCGCAAGCGGGGGGGCGAGTACAATGAGCAGTTCTTC	CASRLARKRGGEYNEQFF
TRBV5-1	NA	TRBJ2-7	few	TGCGCCAGCAGGGACGGAGGTTACGAGCAGTACTTC	CASRDGGYEQYF
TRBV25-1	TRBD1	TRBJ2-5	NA	TGTGCCAGCAGTGTACAGGGGGCCGACGAGACCCAGTACTTC	CASSVQGADETQYF
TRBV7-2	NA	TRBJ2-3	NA	TGTGCCAGCAGCTTTAGAAGGGGGGGCTCAGATACGCAGTATTTT	CASSFRRGGSDTQYF
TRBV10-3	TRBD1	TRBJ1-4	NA	TGTGCCATCAGTGAGTCAGGGACAGCTGGTGAAAAACTGTTTTTT	CAISESGTAGEKLFF
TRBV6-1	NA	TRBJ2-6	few	TGTGCCAGCAGGCCCTATGACTCTGGGGCCAACGTCCTGACTTTC	CASRPYDSGANVLTF
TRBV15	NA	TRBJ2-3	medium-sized	TGTGCCACAAAAGCGGGCACCACAGATACGCAGTATTTT	CATKAGTTDTQYF
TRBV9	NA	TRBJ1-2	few	TGTGCCAGCAGCGCCGAGGCAGGGAACTATGGCTACACCTTC	CASSAEAGNYGYTF
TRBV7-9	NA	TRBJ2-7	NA	TGTTCCAGCAGCAACAGGGATCCGCAGTACTTC	CSSSNRDPQYF
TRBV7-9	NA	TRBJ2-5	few	TGTGCCAGCAGCATCCTAGAGACCCAGTACTTC	CASSILETQYF
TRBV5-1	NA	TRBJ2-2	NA	TGCGCCAGCAGCTTGGAGGGGGGGTTATCGGTGAACACCGGGGAGCTGTTTTTT	CASSLEGGLSVNTGELFF
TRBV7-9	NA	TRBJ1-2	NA	TGTGCCAGCAGCACAGGACATGTCGACTATGGCTACACCTTC	CASSTGHVDYGYTF
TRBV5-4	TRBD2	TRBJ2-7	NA	TGTGCCAGCAGCTTGGAAGTACTAGCGGGGTTTTACGAGCAGTACTTC	CASSLEVLAGFYEQYF
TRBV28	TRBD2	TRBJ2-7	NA	TGTGCCAGCAACGGACTAGCAGGCTACGAGCAGTACTTC	CASNGLAGYEQYF
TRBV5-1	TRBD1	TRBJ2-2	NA	TGCGCCAGCAGTTTTGGACAGGGTCCGACCGGGGAGCTGTTTTTT	CASSFGQGPTGELFF
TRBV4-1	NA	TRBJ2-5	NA	TGCGCCAGCAGCCAAGATATTTTAAAAGAGACCCAGTACTTC	CASSQDILKETQYF
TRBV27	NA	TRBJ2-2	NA	TGTGCCAGCCAAGAGGATAACACCGGGGAGCTGTTTTTT	CASQEDNTGELFF
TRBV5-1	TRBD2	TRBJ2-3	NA	TGCGCCAGCAGCTTATTATCCGGGACTAGAACGGATACGCAGTATTTT	CASSLLSGTRTDTQYF
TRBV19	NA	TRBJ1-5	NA	TGTGCCAGTAGTATAGATCGGGCCAGGGCAGTCAATCAGCCCCAGCATTTT	CASSIDRARAVNQPQHF
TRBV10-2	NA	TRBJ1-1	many	TGCGCCACCGGGAGAGCGAACACTGAAGCTTTCTTT	CATGRANTEAFF
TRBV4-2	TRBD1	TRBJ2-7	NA	TGTGCCAGCAGCCAAGTGGGGCAGGGGGTGAACGAGCAGTACTTC	CASSQVGQGVNEQYF
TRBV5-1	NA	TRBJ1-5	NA	TGCGCCAGCAGCTTGGGGGGCGCGGGCAATCAGCCCCAGCATTTT	CASSLGGAGNQPQHF
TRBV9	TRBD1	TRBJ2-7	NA	TGTGCCAGCAGCGTAGGAGGGACAGGGGTTCTCTACGAGCAGTACTTC	CASSVGGTGVLYEQYF
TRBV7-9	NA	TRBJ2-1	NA	TGTGCCAGCAGCTTGGGCAGCCCTACTAATGAGCAGTTCTTC	CASSLGSPTNEQFF
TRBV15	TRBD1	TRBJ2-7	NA	TGTGCCACCAGCAGAGATCGGACAGGGTCAGACGAGCAGTACTTC	CATSRDRTGSDEQYF
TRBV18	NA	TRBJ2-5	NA	TGTGCCAGCTCACCCGGGTCAGGGTCGGAAGAGACCCAGTACTTC	CASSPGSGSEETQYF
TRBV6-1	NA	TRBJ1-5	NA	TGTGCCAGCAGTGCGCAGAGGGGGATTAATAGCAATCAGCCCCAGCATTTT	CASSAQRGINSNQPQHF
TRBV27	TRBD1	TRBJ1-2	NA	TGTGCCAGCAGTTTCCGGGACAGGGGGAACTATGGCTACACCTTC	CASSFRDRGNYGYTF
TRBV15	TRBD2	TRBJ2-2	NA	TGTGCCACCAGCAGAGAGACCGGGACTAGAACCGGGGAGCTGTTTTTT	CATSRETGTRTGELFF
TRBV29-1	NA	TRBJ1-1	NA	TGCAGCGTCTGGGCCGGTTTGAACACTGAAGCTTTCTTT	CSVWAGLNTEAFF
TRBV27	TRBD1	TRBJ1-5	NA	TGTGCCAGCAGTTTATGGGGTGGACAGGGGGCAACCCTTAGGCGACAGCCCCAGCATTTT	CASSLWGGQGATLRRQPQHF
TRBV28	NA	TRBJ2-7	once	TGTGCCAGTACCGGGACACCGACCTACGAGCAGTACTTC	CASTGTPTYEQYF